This T cell receptor (beta chain) originates from a study of cytomegalovirus exposure and HLA in healthy donors. Worth noting for this clone: Its antigen is undetermined.

Broader study findings: Several of the most significant clusters appeared linked to common viral pathogens, based on a later analysis. Within a later analysis, the majority of CMV-associated TCR beta chains appeared HLA-restricted. According to an earlier analysis, most TCR beta V segments yielded productive rearrangements about 87% or about 30% of the time.

Both 60 Vbeta primers and 13 Jbeta primers went into the PCR. The protocol was immunoSEQ multiplex PCR, while the TCRdb copy is restricted to in-frame clones and leaves out a portion. Altogether under 200,000 clones are present, more than 60% being singletons, with the ten largest covering roughly 1.4%. The material sequenced was PBMCs. The clonotype comes from a woman aged 30 to 39 in good health and CMV-seronegative.

The CDR3 protein is CASSPSLGRRSYNSPLHF. The CDR3 DNA follows: TGTGCCAGCTCACCAAGTCTTGGCAGGCGCTCCTATAATTCACCCCTCCACTTT. The chain employs TRBV18 and TRBJ1-6; D gene ambiguous. The V gene lost 2 bases and the J gene lost 0 bases, with 14 bases spanning the gap. CDR1 and CDR2 from the germline V gene are KGHSH and LQKENI. The CDR3 is 18 amino acids.